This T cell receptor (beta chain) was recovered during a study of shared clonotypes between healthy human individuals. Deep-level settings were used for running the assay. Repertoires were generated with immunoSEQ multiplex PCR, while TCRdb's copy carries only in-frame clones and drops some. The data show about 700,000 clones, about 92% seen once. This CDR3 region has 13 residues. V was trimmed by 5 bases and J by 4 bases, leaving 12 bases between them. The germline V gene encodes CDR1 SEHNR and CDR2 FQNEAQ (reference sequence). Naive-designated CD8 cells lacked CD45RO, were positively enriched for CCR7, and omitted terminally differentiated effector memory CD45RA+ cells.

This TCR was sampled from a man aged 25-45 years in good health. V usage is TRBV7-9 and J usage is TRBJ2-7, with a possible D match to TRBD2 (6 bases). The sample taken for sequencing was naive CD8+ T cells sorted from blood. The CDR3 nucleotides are TGTGCCAGCAGCCGGGACTCCGAGTACGAGCAGTACTTC. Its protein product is CASSRDSEYEQYF. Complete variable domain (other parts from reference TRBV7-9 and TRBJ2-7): DTGVSQNPRHKITKRGQNVTFRCDPISEHNRLYWYRQTLGQGPEFLTYFQNEAQLEKSRLLSDRFSAERPKGSFSTLEIQRTEQGDSAMYLCASSRDSEYEQYFGPGTRLTVT.